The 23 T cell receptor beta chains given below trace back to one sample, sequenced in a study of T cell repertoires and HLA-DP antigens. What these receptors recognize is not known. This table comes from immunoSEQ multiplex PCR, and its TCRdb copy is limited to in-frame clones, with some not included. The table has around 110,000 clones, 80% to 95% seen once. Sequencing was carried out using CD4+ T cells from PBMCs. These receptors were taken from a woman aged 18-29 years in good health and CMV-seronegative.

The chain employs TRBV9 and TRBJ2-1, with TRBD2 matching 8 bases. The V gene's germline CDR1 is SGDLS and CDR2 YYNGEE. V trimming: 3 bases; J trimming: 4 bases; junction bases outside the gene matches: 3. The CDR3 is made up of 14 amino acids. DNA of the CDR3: TGTGCCAGCAGCGCCCCGGGGGGGTACAATGAGCAGTTCTTC. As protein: CASSAPGGYNEQFF.

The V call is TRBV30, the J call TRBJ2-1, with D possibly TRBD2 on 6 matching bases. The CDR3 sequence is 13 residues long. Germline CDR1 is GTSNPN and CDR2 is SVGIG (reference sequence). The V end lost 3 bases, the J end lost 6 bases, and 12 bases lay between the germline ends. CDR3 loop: CAWSMGAGNEQFF. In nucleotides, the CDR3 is TGTGCCTGGAGCATGGGAGCGGGCAATGAGCAGTTCTTC.

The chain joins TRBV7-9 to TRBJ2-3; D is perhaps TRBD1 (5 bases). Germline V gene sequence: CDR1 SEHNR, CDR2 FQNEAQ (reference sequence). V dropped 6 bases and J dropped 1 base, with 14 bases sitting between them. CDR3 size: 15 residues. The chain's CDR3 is CASRLMGQGTDTQYF. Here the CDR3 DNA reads TGTGCCAGCAGACTTATGGGGCAGGGCACAGATACGCAGTATTTT.

The CDR3 loop is CATSRPLTGELFF. For the CDR3, the DNA is TGTGCCACCAGCAGACCTTTAACCGGGGAGCTGTTTTTT. The V call is TRBV15, the J call TRBJ2-2; the D is unclear. The CDR3 extends over 13 amino acids. V lost 2 bases, J lost 5 bases, and 6 bases lay in between. Germline CDR1 LNHNV, CDR2 YYDKDF (reference sequence).

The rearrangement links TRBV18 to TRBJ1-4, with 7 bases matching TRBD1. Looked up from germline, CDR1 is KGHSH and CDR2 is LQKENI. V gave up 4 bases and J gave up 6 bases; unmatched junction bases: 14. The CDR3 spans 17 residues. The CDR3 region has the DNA TGTGCCAGCTCACGGACCGGACAGGCAACCTCGCATGAAAAACTGTTTTTT. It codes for CASSRTGQATSHEKLFF.

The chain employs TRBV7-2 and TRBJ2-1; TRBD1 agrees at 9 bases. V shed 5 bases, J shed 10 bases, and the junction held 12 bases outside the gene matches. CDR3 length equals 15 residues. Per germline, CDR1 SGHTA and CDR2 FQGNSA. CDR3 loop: CASSQTGTGPREQFF. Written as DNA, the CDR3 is TGTGCCAGCAGCCAAACCGGGACAGGGCCCCGAGAGCAGTTCTTC. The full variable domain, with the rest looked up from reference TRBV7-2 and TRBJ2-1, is GAGVSQSPSNKVTEKGKDVELRCDPISGHTALYWYRQSLGQGLEFLIYFQGNSAPDKSGLPSDRFSAERTGGSVSTLTIQRTQQEDSAVYLCASSQTGTGPREQFFGPGTRLTVL.

The CDR3: CASSLGDKGVGNTIYF. Here the CDR3 DNA reads TGTGCCAGCAGCTTGGGGGACAAGGGAGTTGGAAACACCATATATTTT. This chain connects TRBV7-8 to TRBJ1-3, with TRBD1 as a possible D gene (6 bases). Germline CDR1 reads SGHVS; CDR2 reads FQNEAQ. The CDR3 totals 16 residues. V shed 3 bases and J shed 3 bases, with 15 bases lying between them.

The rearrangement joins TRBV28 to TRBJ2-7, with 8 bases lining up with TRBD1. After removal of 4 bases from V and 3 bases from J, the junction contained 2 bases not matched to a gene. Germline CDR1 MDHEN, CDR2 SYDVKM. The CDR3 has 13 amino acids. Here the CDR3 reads CASSYDRGYEQYV. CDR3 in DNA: TGTGCCAGCAGTTATGACAGGGGCTACGAGCAGTACGTC.

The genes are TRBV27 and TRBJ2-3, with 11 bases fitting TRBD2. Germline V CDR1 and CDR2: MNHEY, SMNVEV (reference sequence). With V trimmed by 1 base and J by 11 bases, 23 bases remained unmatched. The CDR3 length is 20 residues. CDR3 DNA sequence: TGTGCCAGCAGTTTATGGCCGGGGGTGGGGCTAGCGGGGGGCCAGTTGATGCAGTATTTT. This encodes CASSLWPGVGLAGGQLMQYF.

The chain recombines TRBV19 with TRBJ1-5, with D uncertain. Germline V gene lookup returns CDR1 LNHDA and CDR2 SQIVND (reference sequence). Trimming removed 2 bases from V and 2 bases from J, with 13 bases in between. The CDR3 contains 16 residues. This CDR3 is CASSIRVRQGNQPQHF. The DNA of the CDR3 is TGTGCCAGTAGTATACGAGTTCGGCAGGGCAATCAGCCCCAGCATTTT.

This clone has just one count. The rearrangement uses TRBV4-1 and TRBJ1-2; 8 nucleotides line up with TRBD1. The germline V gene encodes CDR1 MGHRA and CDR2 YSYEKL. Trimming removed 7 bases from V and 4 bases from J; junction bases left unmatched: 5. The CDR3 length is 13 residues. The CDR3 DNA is TGCGCCAGCACCAACGACAGGGGCTATGGCTACACCTTC. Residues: CASTNDRGYGYTF.

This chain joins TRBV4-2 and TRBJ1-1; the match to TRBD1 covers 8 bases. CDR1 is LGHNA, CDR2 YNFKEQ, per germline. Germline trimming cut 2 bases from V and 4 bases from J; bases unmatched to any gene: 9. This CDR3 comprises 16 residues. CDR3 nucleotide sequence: TGTGCCAGCAGCCAATATCTAGGACAGGGACTCACTGAAGCTTTCTTT. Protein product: CASSQYLGQGLTEAFF.

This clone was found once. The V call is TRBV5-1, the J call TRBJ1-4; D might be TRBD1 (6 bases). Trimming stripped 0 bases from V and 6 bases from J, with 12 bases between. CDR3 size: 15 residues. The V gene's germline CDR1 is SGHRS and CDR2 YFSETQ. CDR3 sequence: CASSLGGTKDEKLFF. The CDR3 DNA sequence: TGCGCCAGCAGCTTGGGAGGGACAAAGGATGAAAAACTGTTTTTT.

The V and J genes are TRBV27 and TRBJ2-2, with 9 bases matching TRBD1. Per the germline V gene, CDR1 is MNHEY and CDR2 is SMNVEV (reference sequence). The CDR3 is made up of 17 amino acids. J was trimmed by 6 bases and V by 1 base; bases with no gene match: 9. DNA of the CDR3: TGTGCCAGCAGTTTATTGTCCGGGACAGGGTGGGCCGGGGAGCTGTTTTTT. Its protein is CASSLLSGTGWAGELFF.

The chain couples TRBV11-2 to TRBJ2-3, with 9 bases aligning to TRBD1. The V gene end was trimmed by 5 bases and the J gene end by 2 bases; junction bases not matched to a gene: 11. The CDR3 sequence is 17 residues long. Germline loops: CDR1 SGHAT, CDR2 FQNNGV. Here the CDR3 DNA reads TGTGCCAGCAGCCCGGGACAGGGTATTCGGAACACAGATACGCAGTATTTT. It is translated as CASSPGQGIRNTDTQYF.

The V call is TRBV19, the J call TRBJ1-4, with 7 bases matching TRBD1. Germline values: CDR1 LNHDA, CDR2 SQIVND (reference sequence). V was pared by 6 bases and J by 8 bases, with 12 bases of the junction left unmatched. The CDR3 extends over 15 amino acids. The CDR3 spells CASRDPRDSGEKLFF. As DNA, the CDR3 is TGTGCCAGTAGGGACCCCCGGGACAGCGGGGAAAAACTGTTTTTT.

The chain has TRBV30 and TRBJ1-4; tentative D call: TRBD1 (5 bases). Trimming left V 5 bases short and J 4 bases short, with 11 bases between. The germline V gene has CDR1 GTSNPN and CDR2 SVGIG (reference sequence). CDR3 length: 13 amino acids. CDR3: CAWAGLNNEKLFF. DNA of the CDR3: TGTGCCTGGGCGGGACTGAATAATGAAAAACTGTTTTTT.

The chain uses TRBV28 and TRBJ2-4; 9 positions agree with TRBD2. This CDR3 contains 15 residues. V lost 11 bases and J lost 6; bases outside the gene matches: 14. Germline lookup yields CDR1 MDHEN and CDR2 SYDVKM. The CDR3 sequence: CACLASGGLRNIQYF. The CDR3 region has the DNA TGTGCCTGTTTAGCGAGCGGGGGGCTTCGAAACATTCAGTACTTC.

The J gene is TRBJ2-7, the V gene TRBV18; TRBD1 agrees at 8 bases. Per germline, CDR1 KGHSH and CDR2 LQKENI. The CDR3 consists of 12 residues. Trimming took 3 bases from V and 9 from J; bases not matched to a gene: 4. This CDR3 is CASSPQGQVQYV. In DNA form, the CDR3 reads TGTGCCAGCTCACCTCAGGGACAGGTGCAGTACGTC.

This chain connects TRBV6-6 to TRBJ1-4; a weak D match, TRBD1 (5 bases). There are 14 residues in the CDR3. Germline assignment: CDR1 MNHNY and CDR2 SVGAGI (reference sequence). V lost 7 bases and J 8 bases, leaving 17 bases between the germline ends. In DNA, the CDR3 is TGTGCCAGCACCACGGGGCTGGGGCCCGAAAAACTGTTTTTT. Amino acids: CASTTGLGPEKLFF.

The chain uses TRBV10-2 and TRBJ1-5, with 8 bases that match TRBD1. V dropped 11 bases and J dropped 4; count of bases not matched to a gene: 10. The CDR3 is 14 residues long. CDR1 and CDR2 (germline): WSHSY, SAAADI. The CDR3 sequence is CADGGTGNNQPQHF. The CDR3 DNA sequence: TGCGCCGACGGCGGGACAGGTAATAATCAGCCCCAGCATTTT.

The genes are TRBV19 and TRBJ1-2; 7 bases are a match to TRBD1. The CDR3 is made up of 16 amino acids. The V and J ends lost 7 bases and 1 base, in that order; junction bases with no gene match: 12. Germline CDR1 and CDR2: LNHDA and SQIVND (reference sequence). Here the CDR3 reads CASKETGISFNYGYTF. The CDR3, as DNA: TGTGCCAGTAAGGAGACAGGGATATCCTTTAACTATGGCTACACCTTC.

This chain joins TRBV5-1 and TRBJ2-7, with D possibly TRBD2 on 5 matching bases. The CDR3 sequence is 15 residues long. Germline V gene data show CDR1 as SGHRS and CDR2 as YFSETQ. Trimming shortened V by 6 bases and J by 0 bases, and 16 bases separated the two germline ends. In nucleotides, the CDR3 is TGCGCCAGCAAGACTCAAGAAGGGAGCTCCTACGAGCAGTACTTC. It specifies CASKTQEGSSYEQYF.